The present TCR beta chain was sequenced within a study of neurological immune-mediated disorders. Study-wide points: No expanded-clone CDR3 amino acid sequence recurred across subjects, suggesting private TCR-beta repertoires. HTLV-1-associated myelopathy had the most TCR clonal expansion, and multiple sclerosis had the least, less than healthy controls.

Regarding time point: technical triplicate 1. CD4+ or CD8+ T cells, about 960,000 per library, were used for sorted libraries. Synthesis of cDNA was performed by 5'RACE using 10-nucleotide random UMIs. From the 5' RACE reads, TCRdb called clonotypes with MiXCR, one entry per CDR3 protein. The profile shows roughly 25,000 distinct CDR3 sequences, approximately 13% of them singletons. CDR1 and CDR2 from the germline V gene are SGHRS and YFSETQ. A total of 19 residues make up the CDR3, ends included. Notes on this clonotype: Its specificity is not known. The DNA is omitted, as the CDR3 cannot be located on it reliably, and the CDR3 follows TCRdb's listing.

This clonotype was sampled from a female donor with HTLV-1-associated myelopathy (HAM/TSP). The specimen was CD4+ T cells from blood. The V gene is TRBV5-1, the J gene TRBJ2-5; whether TRBD2, the table's D call, matches the DNA was not checked. The CDR3 here is CASSFYICSVRGRTETQYF.